The 22 T cell receptor beta chains given below trace back to one sample, sequenced in a study of blood T cell repertoires in COVID-19. Clones were read by immunoSEQ multiplex PCR, and TCRdb kept only the in-frame ones, dropping some. The sample has about 87,000 clones, around nine tenths seen once; the top ten hold 4.5% to 5.5%. Sequences were obtained from peripheral blood. The receptors here all came from a man aged 35 to 55 with acute or convalescent COVID-19.

A remark on this clone: This CDR3 fails to terminate in the conserved phenylalanine or tryptophan, so it likely reflects a read error. Because the CDR3's place on the DNA is in doubt, the DNA is left out and the CDR3 is given as listed by TCRdb. The chain uses TRBV5-1 and TRBJ2-3; the table names TRBD2, a call not compared with the DNA. Germline V gene data show CDR1 as SGHRS and CDR2 as YFSETQ. From its first to its last residue, the CDR3 has 10 amino acids. The CDR3 here is CASSGEGLEG.

This clone has a single count. V gene TRBV7-8 combines with J gene TRBJ2-4, with D possibly TRBD2 on 5 matching bases. In germline, CDR1 is SGHVS, CDR2 FQNEAQ. The CDR3 contains 16 residues. Trimming stripped 2 bases from V and 0 bases from J, with 11 bases between. For the CDR3, the DNA is TGTGCCAGCAGCTTAACTCCGGGATTAGCCAAAAACATTCAGTACTTC. Its translation is CASSLTPGLAKNIQYF.

The chain carries TRBV30 and TRBJ1-4; 8 positions match TRBD1. Per the germline V gene, CDR1 is GTSNPN and CDR2 is SVGIG (reference sequence). The CDR3 is 14 residues long. After removal of 6 bases from V and 8 bases from J, the junction contained 11 bases not matched to a gene. The CDR3, as DNA: TGTGCCTGCCAAGGGAGGAGACAGGGGGAAAAACTGTTTTTT. Protein product: CACQGRRQGEKLFF.

The chain joins TRBV22-1 to TRBJ1-6; the table names TRBD1, a call not compared with the DNA. TRBV22-1 is assigned pseudogene status. CDR3 length: 20 amino acids. In DNA form, the CDR3 reads TGTCCTGGGAGCGTCCTGTCCCGGGACAGGGACAGCTCCTATAATTCACCCCTCCACTTT. Its translation: CPGSVLSRDRDSSYNSPLHF.

This chain links TRBV27 with TRBJ2-7; D perhaps matches TRBD2 (5 bases). V was cut by 3 bases and J by 7 bases, with 13 bases left in between. The germline V gene encodes CDR1 MNHEY and CDR2 SMNVEV (reference sequence). CDR3 length equals 13 residues. Here the CDR3 reads CASSFGSSGEQYF. In DNA form, the CDR3 reads TGTGCCAGCAGTTTTGGCAGCTCGGGAGAGCAGTACTTC.

The V gene is TRBV9, the J gene TRBJ2-6; no clear D. CDR3 length: 21 residues. Germline V CDR1 and CDR2: SGDLS, YYNGEE. V lost 0 bases and J lost 0, with 22 bases in between. CDR3 sequence: CASSVGGSPTLRNSGANVLTF. CDR3 in DNA: TGTGCCAGCAGCGTAGGAGGATCTCCTACCCTACGCAACTCTGGGGCCAACGTCCTGACTTTC.

The chain joins TRBV10-3 to TRBJ2-3; a possible D gene is TRBD2 (7 bases). The CDR3 is 14 amino acids. With 6 bases removed from V and 5 bases from J, the gap between germline ends came to 15 bases. Germline V gene sequence: CDR1 ENHRY, CDR2 SYGVKD. The CDR3 DNA is TGTGCCATCAGGGGGGGGGCCGTTGGAGATACGCAGTATTTT. This encodes CAIRGGAVGDTQYF.

This clone was recorded only once. V usage is TRBV6-6 and J usage is TRBJ2-1; 10 bases map to TRBD2. CDR3 length equals 15 residues. CDR1 is MNHNY, CDR2 SVGAGI, per germline (reference sequence). Trimming took 0 bases from V and 9 from J; bases not matched to a gene: 5. The CDR3: CASSYSLAGELEQFF. CDR3 coding DNA: TGTGCCAGCAGTTACTCCCTAGCGGGAGAGCTTGAGCAGTTCTTC.

This clone has just one count. DNA of the CDR3: TGTGCCAGCAGCCCCGTCTTTGGCAGAAGTAATGAAAAACTGTTTTTT. The encoded protein is CASSPVFGRSNEKLFF. J is TRBJ1-4 and V is TRBV7-9, with D unclear. The germline CDR1 and CDR2 sequences are SEHNR and FQNEAQ (reference sequence). The germline V and J ends were trimmed by 5 bases and 4 bases, with 17 bases remaining between them. The CDR3 runs 16 residues. Full variable domain (rest looked up from reference TRBV7-9 and TRBJ1-4): DTGVSQNPRHKITKRGQNVTFRCDPISEHNRLYWYRQTLGQGPEFLTYFQNEAQLEKSRLLSDRFSAERPKGSFSTLEIQRTEQGDSAMYLCASSPVFGRSNEKLFFGSGTQLSVL.

The V gene is TRBV3-1 (or the pseudogene TRBV3-2), the J gene TRBJ1-1, with 9 nucleotides matching TRBD1. This CDR3 spans 13 amino acids. Germline V gives CDR1 LGHDT, CDR2 YNNKEL (reference sequence). V shed 1 base and J 11 bases; nucleotides not matched to a gene: 5. The CDR3 nucleotides read TGTGCCAGCAGCCAAGCCTTAGACAGGGGGGCTTTCTTT. It encodes CASSQALDRGAFF.

This clone has a single count. The rearrangement links TRBV30 to TRBJ2-1; 7 bases match TRBD2. Germline CDR1 and CDR2: GTSNPN and SVGIG (reference sequence). V was pared by 5 bases and J by 8 bases, with 15 bases of the junction left unmatched. This CDR3 spans 15 amino acids. The CDR3 DNA sequence: TGTGCCTGGGAGACCGGGACTAACCTCGGGCATGAGCAGTTCTTC. It specifies CAWETGTNLGHEQFF.

In its sample, this clone was seen a few times. This rearrangement joins TRBV30 to TRBJ2-1, with D uncertain. The ends were cut back, 2 bases at V and 13 bases at J, with 15 bases in the middle. This CDR3 has 12 residues. CDR1 GTSNPN and CDR2 SVGIG come from the germline V gene (reference sequence). The CDR3, as DNA: TGTGCCTGGAGTTGGGCTACCTCGTCCCAGTTCTTC. It is translated as CAWSWATSSQFF.

J is TRBJ1-2 and V is TRBV9; 9 bases line up with TRBD1. V gave up 6 bases and J gave up 7 bases; unmatched junction bases: 13. Germline V CDR1 and CDR2: SGDLS, YYNGEE. The CDR3 runs 15 residues. CDR3 in amino acids: CASTESPGQGIGYTF. In DNA form, the CDR3 reads TGTGCCAGCACCGAATCCCCGGGACAGGGTATTGGCTACACCTTC.

The rearrangement joins TRBV6-5 to TRBJ1-1, with D possibly TRBD1 on 6 matching bases. Trimming removed 8 bases at V and 1 base at J, with 14 bases between. The germline V gene has CDR1 MNHEY and CDR2 SVGAGI. This CDR3 region has 14 residues. The DNA for the CDR3 is TGTGCCAGCCAACAGGGTACAGGGAACACTGAAGCTTTCTTT. This codes for CASQQGTGNTEAFF.

V is TRBV19 and J is TRBJ1-4; 9 positions agree with TRBD1. CDR1 LNHDA and CDR2 SQIVND come from the germline V gene (reference sequence). V lost 6 bases to trimming and J lost 8 bases; unmatched junction nucleotides: 7. CDR3 length: 14 amino acids. This chain's CDR3 is CASRLGQGQEKLFF. CDR3 DNA: TGTGCCAGTAGACTGGGACAGGGTCAAGAAAAACTGTTTTTT.

The V gene is TRBV30, the J gene TRBJ1-1; TRBD1 might be the D (6 bases). The CDR3 totals 13 residues. V lost 1 base, J lost 1 base, and 7 bases lay in between. Germline V gene lookup returns CDR1 GTSNPN and CDR2 SVGIG (reference sequence). Here the CDR3 DNA reads TGTGCCTGGAGTGGACAGGCGAACACTGAAGCTTTCTTT. The encoded protein is CAWSGQANTEAFF. Filled out from reference TRBV30 and TRBJ1-1, the complete variable domain reads SQTIHQWPATLVQPVGSPLSLECTVEGTSNPNLYWYRQAAGRGLQLLFYSVGIGQISSEVPQNLSASRPQDRQFILSSKKLLLSDSGFYLCAWSGQANTEAFFGQGTRLTVV.

This clone came up a few times. J is TRBJ1-2 and V is TRBV5-6, with 9 bases fitting TRBD1. CDR1 is SGHDT, CDR2 YYEEEE, per germline. Trimming cost V 4 bases and J 4 bases; bases outside gene matches: 14. This CDR3 is 17 amino acids long. CDR3 sequence: CASSRVTTGGIPYGYTF. The CDR3 region has the DNA TGTGCCAGCAGCCGAGTAACGACAGGGGGGATCCCCTATGGCTACACCTTC.

The chain joins TRBV11-3 to TRBJ2-1; D gene unclear. This CDR3 comprises 14 residues. The V gene's germline CDR1 is SGHNT and CDR2 YENEEA. Trimming removed 0 bases at V and 4 bases at J, with 7 bases between. The CDR3 loop reads CASSLDSLYNEQFF. The CDR3 nucleotides read TGTGCCAGCAGCTTAGACTCACTATACAATGAGCAGTTCTTC.

The chain couples TRBV27 to TRBJ1-1; perhaps TRBD1 as D (6 bases). Germline assignment: CDR1 MNHEY and CDR2 SMNVEV (reference sequence). The ends were cut back, 5 bases at V and 7 bases at J, with 23 bases in the middle. This CDR3 is built from 16 residues. This CDR3 is CASSHLTLTGLLEAFF. As DNA, the CDR3 is TGTGCCAGCAGTCATCTGACCTTGACAGGCTTACTTGAAGCTTTCTTT.

This chain connects TRBV20-1 to TRBJ1-1; D unresolved. Germline CDR1 reads DFQATT; CDR2 reads SNEGSKA (reference sequence). CDR3 length: 11 amino acids. Trimming stripped 6 bases from V and 0 bases from J, with 5 bases between. CDR3 bases: TGCAGTGCCGGGTTGAACACTGAAGCTTTCTTT. It translates to CSAGLNTEAFF.

CDR3 protein: CASSVATRDTNTGELFF. CDR3 DNA: TGTGCCAGCAGCGTAGCTACCCGGGACACTAACACCGGGGAGCTGTTTTTT. V and J are TRBV9 and TRBJ2-2, with D possibly TRBD1 on 6 matching bases. This CDR3 is 17 amino acids long. Germline-derived CDR1 and CDR2 are SGDLS and YYNGEE. V gave up 0 bases and J gave up 2 bases, with 14 bases separating them.

CDR3: CASSLALLGAPQGYTF. The CDR3 nucleotides are TGTGCCAGCAGCTTAGCTCTTCTGGGGGCTCCTCAAGGCTACACCTTC. The chain recombines TRBV7-9 with TRBJ1-2, with D possibly matching TRBD1 (6 bases). V lost 0 bases and J lost 8, with 19 bases in between. The CDR3 loop spans 16 amino acids. Germline CDR1 SEHNR, CDR2 FQNEAQ (reference sequence).